This T cell receptor (beta chain) was recorded in a study of T cell clones after liver transplantation. The CDR3 covers 20 residues. The V end was cut by 1 base, the J end by 4 bases, with 28 bases between. The germline gives CDR1 MNHNS, CDR2 SASEGT. Repertoires were generated with immunoSEQ multiplex PCR, while TCRdb's copy carries only in-frame clones and drops some. The data hold some 60,000 clones, with about 71% observed a single time. The chain employs TRBV6-1 and TRBJ1-2; D remains unclear. Sample: CD4+ T cells from blood, taken at the approximately 16-month timepoint. The source is a human patient who received a liver transplant. Some T cells may be graft donor cells. This CDR3 is CASSEGTRSSFGLFIYGYTF. CDR3 DNA sequence: TGTGCCAGCAGTGAAGGAACGAGGTCCAGCTTCGGGCTTTTTATCTATGGCTACACCTTC.